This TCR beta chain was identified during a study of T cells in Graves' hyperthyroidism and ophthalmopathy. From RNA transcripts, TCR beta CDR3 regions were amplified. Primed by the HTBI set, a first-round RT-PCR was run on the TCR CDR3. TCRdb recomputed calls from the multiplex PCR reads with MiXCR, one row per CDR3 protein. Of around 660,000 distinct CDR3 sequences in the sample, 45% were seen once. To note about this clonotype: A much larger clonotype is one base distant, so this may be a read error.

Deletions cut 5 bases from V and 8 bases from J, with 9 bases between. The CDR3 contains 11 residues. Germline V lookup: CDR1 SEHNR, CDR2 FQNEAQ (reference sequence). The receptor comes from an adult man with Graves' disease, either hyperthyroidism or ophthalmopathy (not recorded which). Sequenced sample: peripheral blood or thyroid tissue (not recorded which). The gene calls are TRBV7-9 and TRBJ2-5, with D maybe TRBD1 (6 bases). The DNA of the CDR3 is TGTGCCAGCAGCAAGGACAGCACCCAGTACTTC. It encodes CASSKDSTQYF.